The source of this T cell receptor beta chain is a study of PD-1 blockade in mismatch repair-deficient tumors. About the research overall: All were previously treated, progressing patients with around 12 mismatch repair-deficient cancer types.

PCR or immunohistochemistry showed mismatch repair deficiency in every enrolled patient. A word on this clone: What it binds is unknown.

This CDR3 spans 16 amino acids. Germline V CDR1 and CDR2: GTSNPN, SVGIG (reference sequence). V dropped 5 bases and J dropped 5; count of bases not matched to a gene: 8. Whole-study results and caveats: Tumor-resident clones, often absent from pretreatment blood, expanded after pembrolizumab and then contracted.

TCRdb's table, derived via immunoSEQ multiplex PCR, lists solely in-frame clones and lacks some. This table has some 45,000 clones, around three quarters appearing once. The specimen comprised PBMCs, sampled before pembrolizumab treatment. The source of this sequence is an adult with mismatch repair-deficient cancer. This sequence joins TRBV30 and TRBJ2-2; 13 positions agree with TRBD2. CDR3 loop: CAWALGLAGVTGELFF. For the CDR3, the DNA is TGTGCCTGGGCCCTCGGACTAGCGGGAGTTACCGGGGAGCTGTTTTTT.